These 19 T cell receptor beta chains were sequenced from one sample in a study of graft-versus-host responses after intestinal transplantation. Graft tissue was processed to release intraepithelial and lamina propria lymphocytes. Data came from immunoSEQ multiplex PCR; TCRdb stores just in-frame clones and leaves some out. The sample holds 14,000 or so clones; approximately 80% are singletons and the top ten take under 5%. Sequenced here: ileum tissue, sampled just under 28 days after intestinal transplant. These receptors were obtained from a human patient who received an intestinal transplant, so some T cells may come from the graft donor.

This clone is deemed large. The chain combines TRBV4-2 with TRBJ1-3, with a weak D call TRBD1 (6 bases). This CDR3 has 18 amino acids. The germline gives CDR1 LGHNA, CDR2 YNFKEQ. With 1 base removed from V and 8 bases from J, the gap between germline ends came to 24 bases. The CDR3 bases are TGTGCCAGCAGCCAAGTCTTCCCCCATAGGGACAATGAGGACACCATATATTTT. Its translation: CASSQVFPHRDNEDTIYF.

Details on this clone: The sample carries other DNA sequences with the same CDR3. The chain has TRBV2 and TRBJ2-3; a weak D match, TRBD2 (7 bases). The CDR3 is 15 residues long. Trimming pared 7 bases from V and 1 base from J, leaving 15 bases between. Germline assignment: CDR1 SNHLY and CDR2 FYNNEI. The CDR3 region is CASKNRDYGTDTQYF. CDR3 coding DNA: TGTGCCAGCAAGAACAGGGACTATGGCACAGATACGCAGTATTTT.

The V gene is TRBV10-3, the J gene TRBJ2-3, with D possibly matching TRBD2 (6 bases). This CDR3 region has 15 residues. V lost 3 bases and J 0 bases, leaving 10 bases between the germline ends. Per germline, CDR1 ENHRY and CDR2 SYGVKD. CDR3 amino acids: CAISDGGFSTDTQYF. CDR3 in DNA: TGTGCCATCAGTGACGGGGGATTTAGCACAGATACGCAGTATTTT.

This sequence joins TRBV4-2 and TRBJ2-4; 7 nucleotides agree with TRBD1. Trimming took 1 base from V and 15 from J; bases not matched to a gene: 12. The CDR3 sequence is 14 residues long. CDR1 and CDR2 (germline): LGHNA, YNFKEQ. The CDR3 sequence is CASSQGSSRDSTYF. The DNA for the CDR3 is TGTGCCAGCAGCCAAGGAAGTTCGAGGGACAGCACGTACTTC.

This clone appeared once. V and J are TRBV11-3 and TRBJ1-2; tentatively, D is TRBD1 (6 bases). The CDR3 contains 15 residues. CDR1 is SGHNT and CDR2 is YENEEA in the germline V gene. V was cut by 4 bases and J by 5 bases, with 17 bases left in between. CDR3 sequence: CASSSDSRSFYGYTF. DNA for the CDR3: TGTGCCAGCAGCTCGGACAGCAGATCGTTTTATGGCTACACCTTC. Variable domain in full (rest from reference TRBV11-3 and TRBJ1-2): EAGVVQSPRYKIIEKKQPVAFWCNPISGHNTLYWYLQNLGQGPELLIRYENEEAVDDSQLPKDRFSAERLKGVDSTLKIQPAELGDSAVYLCASSSDSRSFYGYTFGSGTRLTVV.

This CDR3 is CASSYRGVDTEAFF. CDR3 nucleotide sequence: TGTGCCAGCAGTTACCGGGGGGTGGACACTGAAGCTTTCTTT. The genes are TRBV6-5 and TRBJ1-1, with a possible D match to TRBD1 (5 bases). This CDR3 spans 14 amino acids. Germline V lookup: CDR1 MNHEY, CDR2 SVGAGI. V was trimmed by 2 bases and J by 3 bases, leaving 10 bases between them.

In this sample, this clone turned up a few times. V usage is TRBV7-9 and J usage is TRBJ1-1; no clear D. V lost 3 bases and J 4 bases, leaving 15 bases between the germline ends. CDR3 length: 15 amino acids. Germline CDR1 SEHNR, CDR2 FQNEAQ (reference sequence). CDR3 protein: CASSFLWRMGTEAFF. Here the CDR3 DNA reads TGTGCCAGCAGCTTTCTCTGGAGGATGGGCACTGAAGCTTTCTTT.

The chain uses TRBV6-5 and TRBJ2-5; D is undetermined. This CDR3 contains 13 residues. Trimming removed 7 bases at V and 4 bases at J, with 13 bases between. Germline V gives CDR1 MNHEY, CDR2 SVGAGI. In DNA, the CDR3 is TGTGCCAGCACTAAATCTACCTCAGAGACCCAGTACTTC. This encodes CASTKSTSETQYF.

The CDR3 DNA is TGTGCCAGCAGCGACGGACAGGGGGGAAACACCATATATTTT. This sequence encodes CASSDGQGGNTIYF. The gene calls are TRBV5-4 and TRBJ1-3; 9 nucleotides line up with TRBD1. This CDR3 is 14 amino acids long. After removal of 4 bases from V and 4 bases from J, the junction contained 3 bases not matched to a gene. CDR1 is SGHNT, CDR2 YYREEE, per germline (reference sequence).

This clone occurred a few times. The chain joins TRBV28 to TRBJ2-6; D may be TRBD2 (5 bases). The CDR3 runs to 14 residues. Germline lookup yields CDR1 MDHEN and CDR2 SYDVKM. Between the trimmed V and J ends, which lost 8 bases and 0 bases, there was a span of 8 bases. The CDR3 DNA is TGTGCCAGCCGGGATTTCTCTGGGGCCAACGTCCTGACTTTC. Translating it yields CASRDFSGANVLTF.

J is TRBJ1-3 and V is TRBV4-3; D gene unclear. Germline loops: CDR1 LGHNA, CDR2 YSLEER. The CDR3 consists of 15 residues. The germline V and J ends were trimmed by 5 bases and 0 bases, with 11 bases remaining between them. The chain's CDR3 is CASSEARLSGNTIYF. The CDR3 DNA follows: TGCGCCAGCAGCGAAGCTAGGCTCTCTGGAAACACCATATATTTT.

By its share, this clone is medium-sized. This chain connects TRBV28 to TRBJ2-7; 9 bases are shared with TRBD1. The trim removed 5 bases at V and 6 bases at J, leaving 8 bases unmatched. CDR3 size: 14 residues. Per germline, CDR1 MDHEN and CDR2 SYDVKM. The CDR3 DNA reads TGTGCCAGCAGTACAGGGGGCGGCCTCGGCGAGCAGTACGTC. This gives the protein CASSTGGGLGEQYV.

DNA for the CDR3: TGTGCCAGCAGCCAGGGCGATGGGACTGCCTACAATGAGCAGTTCTTC. This gives the protein CASSQGDGTAYNEQFF. V is TRBV9 and J is TRBJ2-1; D is perhaps TRBD2 (6 bases). This CDR3 has 16 amino acids. Per the germline V gene, CDR1 is SGDLS and CDR2 is YYNGEE. V gave up 4 bases and J gave up 2 bases, with 16 bases separating them.

The chain couples TRBV2 to TRBJ2-5, with D unclear. Trimming removed 7 bases from V and 3 bases from J, with 6 bases in between. The CDR3 runs 11 residues. Germline CDR1 is SNHLY and CDR2 is FYNNEI. CDR3 nucleotide sequence: TGTGCCAGCATTCAAAAAGAGACCCAGTACTTC. Its translation: CASIQKETQYF. Complete variable domain (other parts from reference TRBV2 and TRBJ2-5): EPEVTQTPSHQVTQMGQEVILRCVPISNHLYFYWYRQILGQKVEFLVSFYNNEISEKSEIFDDQFSVERPDGSNFTLKIRSTKLEDSAMYFCASIQKETQYFGPGTRLLVL.

V and J are TRBV27 and TRBJ2-1; 12 positions agree with TRBD2. The CDR3 runs to 17 residues. Per germline, CDR1 MNHEY and CDR2 SMNVEV (reference sequence). V shed 1 base and J 1 base; nucleotides not matched to a gene: 2. CDR3 region: CASSLWTSGESYNEQFF. As DNA, the CDR3 is TGTGCCAGCAGTTTATGGACTAGCGGGGAGTCCTACAATGAGCAGTTCTTC.

This clone was detected only a few times. V gene TRBV2 combines with J gene TRBJ2-3, with 7 bases fitting TRBD1. V gave up 5 bases and J gave up 5 bases; unmatched junction bases: 4. Looked up from germline, CDR1 is SNHLY and CDR2 is FYNNEI. The CDR3 is 13 amino acids. CDR3 in DNA: TGTGCCAGCAGTCTCGACAGGGAAGATACGCAGTATTTT. Its protein is CASSLDREDTQYF.

The V call is TRBV7-9, the J call TRBJ2-1; 7 nucleotides align to TRBD2. This CDR3 is built from 12 residues. CDR1 and CDR2 (germline): SEHNR, FQNEAQ (reference sequence). The CDR3 sequence is CAGGSSYNEQFF. The CDR3 bases are TGTGCGGGGGGGAGCTCCTACAATGAGCAGTTCTTC.

The rearrangement joins TRBV27 to TRBJ2-1, with 10 bases that match TRBD2. Germline V lookup: CDR1 MNHEY, CDR2 SMNVEV (reference sequence). The CDR3 sequence is 16 residues long. Germline trimming cut 2 bases from V and 10 bases from J; bases unmatched to any gene: 11. The CDR3 reads CASSLGSSGGSREQFF. The CDR3 bases are TGTGCCAGCAGTTTAGGGTCTAGCGGGGGATCCAGGGAGCAGTTCTTC.

V usage is TRBV9 and J usage is TRBJ2-3; D call uncertain. CDR1 is SGDLS, CDR2 YYNGEE, per germline. Trimming removed 0 bases from V and 7 bases from J, with 3 bases in between. The CDR3 spans 11 residues. CDR3 sequence: CASSVVNTQYF. CDR3 in DNA: TGTGCCAGCAGCGTAGTAAATACGCAGTATTTT.